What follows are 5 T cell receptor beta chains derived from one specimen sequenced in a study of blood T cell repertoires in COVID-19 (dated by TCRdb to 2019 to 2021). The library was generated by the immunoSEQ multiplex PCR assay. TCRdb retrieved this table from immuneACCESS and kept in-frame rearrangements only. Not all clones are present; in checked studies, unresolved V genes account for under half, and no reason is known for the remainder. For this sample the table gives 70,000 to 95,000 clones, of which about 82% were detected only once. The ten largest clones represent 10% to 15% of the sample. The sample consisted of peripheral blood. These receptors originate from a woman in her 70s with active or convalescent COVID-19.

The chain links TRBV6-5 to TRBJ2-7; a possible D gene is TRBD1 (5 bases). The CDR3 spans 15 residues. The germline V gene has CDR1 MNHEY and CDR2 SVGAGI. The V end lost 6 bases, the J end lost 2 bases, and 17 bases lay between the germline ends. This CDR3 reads CASRRDRGIPYEQYF. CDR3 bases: TGTGCCAGCAGACGCGACAGAGGAATTCCCTACGAGCAGTACTTC.

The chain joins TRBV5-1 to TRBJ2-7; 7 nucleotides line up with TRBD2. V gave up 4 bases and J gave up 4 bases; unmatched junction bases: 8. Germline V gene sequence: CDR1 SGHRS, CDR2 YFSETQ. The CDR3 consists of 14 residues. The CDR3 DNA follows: TGCGCCAGCAGCGGGGGGGACGGCTGGTACGAGCAGTACTTC. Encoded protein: CASSGGDGWYEQYF.

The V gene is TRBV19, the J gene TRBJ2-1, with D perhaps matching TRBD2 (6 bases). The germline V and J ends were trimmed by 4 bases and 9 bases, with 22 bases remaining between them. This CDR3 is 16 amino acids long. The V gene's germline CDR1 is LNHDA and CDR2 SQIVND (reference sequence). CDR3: CASSTRTTRAGGEQFF. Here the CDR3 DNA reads TGTGCCAGTAGTACACGAACTACTCGAGCCGGGGGTGAGCAGTTCTTC.

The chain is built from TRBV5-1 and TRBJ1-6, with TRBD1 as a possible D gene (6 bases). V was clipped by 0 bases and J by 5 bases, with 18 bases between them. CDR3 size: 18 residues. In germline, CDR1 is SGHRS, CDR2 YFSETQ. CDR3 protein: CASSLVGLRTVNNSPLHF. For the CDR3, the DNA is TGCGCCAGCAGCTTGGTCGGGCTACGGACAGTTAATAATTCACCCCTCCACTTT.

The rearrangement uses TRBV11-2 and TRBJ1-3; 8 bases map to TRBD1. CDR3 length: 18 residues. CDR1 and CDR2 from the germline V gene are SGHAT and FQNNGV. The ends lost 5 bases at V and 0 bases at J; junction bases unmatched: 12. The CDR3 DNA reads TGTGCCAGCAGCCGACAGGGGAATTACCCATACTCTGGAAACACCATATATTTT. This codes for CASSRQGNYPYSGNTIYF.